The 20 T cell receptor beta chains reported below all come from one sample, sequenced in a study of cytomegalovirus exposure and HLA in healthy donors. Primers included in the PCR were 60 Vbeta and 13 Jbeta primers. Only in-frame clones appear in the TCRdb table, and some are missing; sequencing was by immunoSEQ multiplex PCR. The sample has 55,000 or so clones, around 78% seen once. The sequenced material came from PBMCs. Receptors originate from a female donor in good health and CMV-seronegative.

This sequence joins TRBV27 and TRBJ1-4; D not certain. The ends were cut back, 0 bases at V and 5 bases at J, with 10 bases in the middle. The germline V gene encodes CDR1 MNHEY and CDR2 SMNVEV (reference sequence). The CDR3 is made up of 15 amino acids. The CDR3 loop reads CASSLSWAANEKLFF. In nucleotides, the CDR3 is TGTGCCAGCAGTTTATCATGGGCAGCAAATGAAAAACTGTTTTTT.

This rearrangement joins TRBV5-1 to TRBJ2-5, with 7 bases lining up with TRBD1. Germline CDR1 is SGHRS and CDR2 is YFSETQ. Trimming cost V 4 bases and J 4 bases; bases outside gene matches: 13. CDR3 length: 16 amino acids. CDR3 DNA: TGCGCCAGCAGCATCTCTACCGGGACAGCTCTAGAGACCCAGTACTTC. This gives the protein CASSISTGTALETQYF. The full variable domain, rest sourced from reference TRBV5-1 and TRBJ2-5, is KAGVTQTPRYLIKTRGQQVTLSCSPISGHRSVSWYQQTPGQGLQFLFEYFSETQRNKGNFPGRFSGRQFSNSRSEMNVSTLELGDSALYLCASSISTGTALETQYFGPGTRLLVL.

The table lists this clone with a few counts. The chain uses TRBV6-5 and TRBJ1-1; D is unclear. V lost 5 bases to trimming and J lost 5 bases, with 12 bases between them. Germline assignment: CDR1 MNHEY and CDR2 SVGAGI. The CDR3 is 13 residues long. DNA of the CDR3: TGTGCCAGCAGTCCCGATTATCGGACTGAAGCTTTCTTT. This codes for CASSPDYRTEAFF.

The chain joins TRBV5-1 to TRBJ2-6; D is possibly TRBD1 (6 bases). V lost 6 bases and J lost 2, with 21 bases in between. CDR1 is SGHRS, CDR2 YFSETQ, per germline. The CDR3 runs 18 residues. The CDR3 protein is CASTIRGLSEAGANVLTF. CDR3 sequence (DNA): TGCGCCAGCACCATCAGGGGATTGAGTGAAGCTGGGGCCAACGTCCTGACTTTC.

V usage is TRBV29-1 and J usage is TRBJ2-5; 7 positions agree with TRBD2. The V and J ends lost 5 bases and 4 bases, in that order; junction bases with no gene match: 16. The CDR3 is 16 residues long. Germline CDR1 SQVTM, CDR2 ANQGSEA. The CDR3 is CSVSRVGGEVGETQYF. The CDR3 DNA reads as TGCAGCGTTTCTCGGGTGGGGGGGGAGGTAGGAGAGACCCAGTACTTC. The full variable domain, with the rest looked up from reference TRBV29-1 and TRBJ2-5, is SAVISQKPSRDICQRGTSLTIQCQVDSQVTMMFWYRQQPGQSLTLIATANQGSEATYESGFVIDKFPISRPNLTFSTLTVSNMSPEDSSIYLCSVSRVGGEVGETQYFGPGTRLLVL.

This chain uses TRBV13 with TRBJ1-1; D remains unclear. Germline V gene lookup returns CDR1 PRHDT and CDR2 FYEKMQ (reference sequence). The CDR3 length is 12 residues. With 2 bases removed from V and 6 bases from J, the gap between germline ends came to 7 bases. The CDR3 nucleotides are TGTGCCAGCAGCTTACACGGTTCTGAAGCTTTCTTT. Amino acid sequence: CASSLHGSEAFF.

DNA of the CDR3: TGTGCCAGCAGCTTAGAACCCTTACTAAATGAAAAACTGTTTTTT. This encodes CASSLEPLLNEKLFF. The chain recombines TRBV11-2 with TRBJ1-4; no reliable D call. V shed 0 bases and J shed 5 bases, with 10 bases lying between them. Germline V lookup: CDR1 SGHAT, CDR2 FQNNGV. The CDR3 contains 15 residues.

As for this clone: At one of its ends the junction is not consistent with the germline gene, which may arise from a read error. This chain links TRBV11-1 with TRBJ1-1; maybe TRBD1 (5 bases). The CDR3 length is 17 residues. CDR1 and CDR2 (germline): SGHAT, FQDESV (reference sequence). CDR3 protein: CASSLGWRGNVNTEASF. The DNA of the CDR3 is TGTGCCAGCAGCTTAGGTTGGAGGGGAAACGTGAACACTGAAGCTTCCTTT.

This chain connects TRBV2 to TRBJ2-1, with D perhaps TRBD2 (6 bases). This CDR3 spans 16 amino acids. Germline CDR1 and CDR2: SNHLY and FYNNEI. V gave up 4 bases and J gave up 6 bases, with 19 bases separating them. CDR3 nucleotide sequence: TGTGCCAGCAGTGGCGGCGGGACCTGGTCAGGCAATGAGCAGTTCTTC. It translates to CASSGGGTWSGNEQFF. The full variable domain, completed using reference TRBV2 and TRBJ2-1, is EPEVTQTPSHQVTQMGQEVILRCVPISNHLYFYWYRQILGQKVEFLVSFYNNEISEKSEIFDDQFSVERPDGSNFTLKIRSTKLEDSAMYFCASSGGGTWSGNEQFFGPGTRLTVL.

V is TRBV6-5 and J is TRBJ1-2; D unresolved. CDR3 length: 13 residues. Trimming shortened V by 6 bases and J by 2 bases, and 10 bases separated the two germline ends. CDR1 MNHEY and CDR2 SVGAGI come from the germline V gene. In DNA, the CDR3 is TGTGCCAGCAGGAATGGGCTAAACTATGGCTACACCTTC. Amino acid sequence: CASRNGLNYGYTF.

The chain links TRBV5-1 to TRBJ1-3, with D perhaps matching TRBD1 (6 bases). The CDR3 contains 15 residues. CDR1 SGHRS and CDR2 YFSETQ come from the germline V gene. V lost 0 bases to trimming and J lost 2 bases, with 9 bases between them. The CDR3 DNA follows: TGCGCCAGCAGCTTGGAGGGGGTTACTGGAAACACCATATATTTT. It encodes CASSLEGVTGNTIYF.

This clone was seen more than once but under ten times. CDR3 in DNA: TGTGCCAGCAGCTTAAAGGGGGACACTGAAGCTTTCTTT. It specifies CASSLKGDTEAFF. The V call is TRBV7-9, the J call TRBJ1-1, with D possibly matching TRBD1 (6 bases). CDR3 length equals 13 residues. The V gene lost 2 bases and the J gene lost 3 bases, with 7 bases spanning the gap. Germline V gene data show CDR1 as SEHNR and CDR2 as FQNEAQ (reference sequence).

V is TRBV4-1 and J is TRBJ1-2; 8 positions agree with TRBD1. Germline V gene lookup returns CDR1 MGHRA and CDR2 YSYEKL. J lost 0 bases, V lost 0 bases, and 9 bases had no gene match. The CDR3 loop spans 18 amino acids. The DNA of the CDR3 is TGCGCCAGCAGCCAAGATCGCACAGGGGGAGCGACTAACTATGGCTACACCTTC. This encodes CASSQDRTGGATNYGYTF.

The V call is TRBV2, the J call TRBJ2-2; the D is unclear. The ends were cut back, 6 bases at V and 1 base at J, with 9 bases in the middle. The CDR3 totals 14 residues. From germline, CDR1 is SNHLY and CDR2 FYNNEI. The CDR3 loop reads CASRGPVNTGELFF. The DNA for the CDR3 is TGTGCCAGCAGGGGCCCCGTGAACACCGGGGAGCTGTTTTTT.

The chain combines TRBV9 with TRBJ2-7; 13 bases line up with TRBD2. Per germline, CDR1 SGDLS and CDR2 YYNGEE. Unmatched junction bases numbered 9, after V lost 3 bases and J lost 6 bases. The CDR3 has 16 amino acids. The CDR3 DNA reads as TGTGCCAGCAGCGCCACTAGCGGGGGGGCAGTTGGCGAGCAGTACTTC. Its protein product is CASSATSGGAVGEQYF.

With regard to this clone: In this CDR3 the conserved last residue, phenylalanine or tryptophan, is missing, so a read error is likely. The V gene is TRBV6-1, the J gene TRBJ1-1; perhaps TRBD1 as D (6 bases). V was cut by 5 bases and J by 8 bases, with 21 bases left in between. This CDR3 region has 15 residues. CDR1 MNHNS and CDR2 SASEGT come from the germline V gene. The DNA of the CDR3 is TGTGCCAGCAGTCAGTTCCAGGGGATGAGTCGGGAAGCTTTCCTT. Translated, it gives CASSQFQGMSREAFL.

This clone occurred a few times. V usage is TRBV2 and J usage is TRBJ2-3; 15 bases match TRBD2. The CDR3 totals 18 residues. Germline-derived CDR1 and CDR2 are SNHLY and FYNNEI. V gave up 7 bases and J gave up 0 bases; unmatched junction bases: 8. DNA of the CDR3: TGTGCCAGCACCGGACTAGCGGGGGGGCCGCTTAGCACAGATACGCAGTATTTT. This gives the protein CASTGLAGGPLSTDTQYF.

The V gene is TRBV14, the J gene TRBJ1-1; D perhaps matches TRBD1 (6 bases). The V gene lost 5 bases and the J gene lost 4 bases, with 11 bases spanning the gap. The CDR3 runs to 13 residues. Germline-derived CDR1 and CDR2 are SGHDN and FVKESK. The CDR3 sequence is CASSWTAATEAFF. Written as DNA, the CDR3 is TGTGCCAGCAGCTGGACAGCAGCCACTGAAGCTTTCTTT.

This clone was counted between two and nine times. The chain combines TRBV6-1 with TRBJ1-2; possibly TRBD1 for D (6 bases). Between the trimmed V and J ends, which lost 3 bases and 9 bases, there was a span of 11 bases. There are 12 residues in the CDR3. Germline V gene data show CDR1 as MNHNS and CDR2 as SASEGT. CDR3 sequence reads: CASSEDSISYTF. The DNA of the CDR3 is TGTGCCAGCAGTGAGGACAGTATCAGCTACACCTTC.

The V gene is TRBV5-5, the J gene TRBJ2-7, with unresolved D. Germline V lookup: CDR1 SGHKS, CDR2 YYEKEE (reference sequence). Trimming took 4 bases from V and 3 from J, leaving 5 bases between them. The CDR3 spans 11 residues. The CDR3 sequence: CASSNNYEQYF. Here the CDR3 DNA reads TGTGCCAGCAGCAATAACTACGAGCAGTACTTC. Full variable domain (missing parts from reference TRBV5-5 and TRBJ2-7): DAGVTQSPTHLIKTRGQQVTLRCSPISGHKSVSWYQQVLGQGPQFIFQYYEKEERGRGNFPDRFSARQFPNYSSELNVNALLLGDSALYLCASSNNYEQYFGPGTRLTVT.